What follows describes a single T cell receptor (beta chain). It was with a sample-barcoded 5' primer and a J-beta primer mix that a second PCR of roughly 7 to 12 cycles was run. A template-switch adaptor that had 12 random nucleotides put a tag on each cDNA molecule. From the 5' RACE reads, TCRdb called clonotypes with MiXCR, one entry per CDR3 protein. The sample includes approximately 810,000 distinct CDR3 sequences, 36% of them seen just once. In terms of origin and age, donors were healthy Caucasian individuals from Russia aged about 6 to 90. This entry is derived from a study of blood T cells in healthy people across ages. The TCR comes from a man younger than 35 in good health. The sample was blood.

This CDR3 reads CASSSDSSNTGELFF. The CDR3 nucleotides read TGTGCCAGCAGTTCGGACAGTTCGAACACCGGGGAGCTGTTTTTT. The chain has TRBV7-8 and TRBJ2-2; D is perhaps TRBD1 (6 bases). V was cut by 6 bases and J by 0 bases, with 11 bases left in between. The CDR3 runs to 15 residues. Germline V gives CDR1 SGHVS, CDR2 FQNEAQ.